This T cell receptor (beta chain) was recorded in a study of blood T cell repertoires in COVID-19. The protocol was immunoSEQ multiplex PCR, while the TCRdb copy is restricted to in-frame clones and leaves out a portion. The sample holds 180,000 or so clones, 75% to 90% seen once. This CDR3 is built from 13 residues. Trimming removed 2 bases from V and 1 base from J, with 8 bases in between. The germline CDR1 and CDR2 sequences are SQVTM and ANQGSEA. This sequence originates from an older woman with acute or convalescent COVID-19. Source material: peripheral blood. The chain couples TRBV29-1 to TRBJ1-1; no reliable D call. CDR3 nucleotides: TGCAGCGTTGAACGTGGAGGGAACACTGAAGCTTTCTTT. Translation: CSVERGGNTEAFF.